This T cell receptor beta chain was recorded in a study of cytomegalovirus exposure and HLA in healthy donors. Study in general: The same platform was used for the roughly 120 validation repertoires as for the 666 first-cohort repertoires, as reported in a later analysis. Whole-study results and caveats: The finding came from a later analysis; first-cohort TCR clusters tended to co-occur in the roughly 110 validation repertoires. Researchers catalogued about 150 TCR beta chains as cytomegalovirus-associated.

In the case of this clone: Its cognate antigen is unknown.

Using immunoSEQ multiplex PCR, the repertoire was profiled, and TCRdb retains in-frame clones only, with some absent. The sample yields a few hundred thousand clones, roughly 88% seen once. Sequences were obtained from PBMCs. The TCR sequence derives from a woman younger than 35 in good health and CMV-seronegative.

For the CDR3, the DNA is TGTGCCAGCTCACCACTAGGACAGGGTGGGAACACTGAAGCTTTCTTT. It yields the protein CASSPLGQGGNTEAFF. V gene TRBV18 combines with J gene TRBJ1-1, with TRBD1 matching over 8 bases. V lost 1 base to trimming and J lost 1 base; unmatched junction nucleotides: 5. CDR3 length equals 16 residues. The germline gives CDR1 KGHSH, CDR2 LQKENI.